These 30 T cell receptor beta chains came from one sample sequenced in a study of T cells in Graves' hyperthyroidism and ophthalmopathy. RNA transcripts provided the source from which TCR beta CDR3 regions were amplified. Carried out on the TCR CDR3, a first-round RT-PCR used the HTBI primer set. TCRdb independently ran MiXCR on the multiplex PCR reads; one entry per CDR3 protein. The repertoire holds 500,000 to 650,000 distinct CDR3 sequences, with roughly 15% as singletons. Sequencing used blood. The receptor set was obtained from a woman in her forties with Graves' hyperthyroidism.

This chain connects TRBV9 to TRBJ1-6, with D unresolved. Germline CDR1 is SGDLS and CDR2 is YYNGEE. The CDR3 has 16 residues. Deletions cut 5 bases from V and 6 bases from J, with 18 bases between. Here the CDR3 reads CASSVDPGGTNSPLHF. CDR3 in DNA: TGTGCCAGCAGTGTTGACCCTGGAGGCACTAATTCACCCCTCCACTTT.

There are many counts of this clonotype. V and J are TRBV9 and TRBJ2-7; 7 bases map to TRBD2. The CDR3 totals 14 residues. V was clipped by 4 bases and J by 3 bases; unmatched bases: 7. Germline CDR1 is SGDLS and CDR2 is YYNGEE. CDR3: CASSQASGVYEQYF. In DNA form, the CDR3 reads TGTGCCAGCAGCCAGGCTAGCGGAGTCTACGAGCAGTACTTC.

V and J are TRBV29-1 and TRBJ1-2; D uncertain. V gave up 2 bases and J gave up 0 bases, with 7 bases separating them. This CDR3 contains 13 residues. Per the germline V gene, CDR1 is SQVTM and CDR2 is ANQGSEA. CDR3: CSVEPKANYGYTF. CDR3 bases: TGCAGCGTTGAACCCAAAGCTAACTATGGCTACACCTTC.

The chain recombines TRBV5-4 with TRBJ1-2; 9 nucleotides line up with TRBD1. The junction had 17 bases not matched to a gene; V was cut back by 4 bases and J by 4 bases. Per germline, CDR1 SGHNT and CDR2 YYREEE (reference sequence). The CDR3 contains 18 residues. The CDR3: CASSPGGQGFFSGYGYTF. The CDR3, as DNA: TGTGCCAGCAGCCCGGGGGGACAGGGTTTTTTCTCGGGCTATGGCTACACCTTC.

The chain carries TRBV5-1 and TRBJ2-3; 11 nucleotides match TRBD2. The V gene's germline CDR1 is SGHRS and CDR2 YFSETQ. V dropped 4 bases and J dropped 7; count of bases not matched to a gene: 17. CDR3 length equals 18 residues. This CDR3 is CASSPSGTSGASLYTQYF. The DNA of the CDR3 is TGCGCCAGCAGCCCCTCCGGGACTAGCGGAGCCAGCCTCTATACGCAGTATTTT.

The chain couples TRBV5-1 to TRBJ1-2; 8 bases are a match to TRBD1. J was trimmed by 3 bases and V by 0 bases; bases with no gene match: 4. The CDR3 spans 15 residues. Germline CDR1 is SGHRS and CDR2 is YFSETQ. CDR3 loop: CASSLEGQGYYGYTF. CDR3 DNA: TGCGCCAGCAGCTTGGAAGGACAGGGTTACTATGGCTACACCTTC.

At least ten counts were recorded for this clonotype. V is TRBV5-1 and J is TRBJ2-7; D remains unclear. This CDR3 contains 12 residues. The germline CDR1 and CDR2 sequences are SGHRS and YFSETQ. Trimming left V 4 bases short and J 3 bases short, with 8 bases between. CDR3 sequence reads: CASSPDLYEQYF. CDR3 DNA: TGCGCCAGCAGCCCGGACCTCTACGAGCAGTACTTC.

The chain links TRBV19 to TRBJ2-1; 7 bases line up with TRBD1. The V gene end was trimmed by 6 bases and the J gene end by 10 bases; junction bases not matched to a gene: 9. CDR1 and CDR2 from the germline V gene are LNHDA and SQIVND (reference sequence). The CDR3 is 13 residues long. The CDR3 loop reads CASSDTGVREQFF. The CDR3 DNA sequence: TGTGCCAGTAGCGATACAGGGGTACGGGAGCAGTTCTTC.

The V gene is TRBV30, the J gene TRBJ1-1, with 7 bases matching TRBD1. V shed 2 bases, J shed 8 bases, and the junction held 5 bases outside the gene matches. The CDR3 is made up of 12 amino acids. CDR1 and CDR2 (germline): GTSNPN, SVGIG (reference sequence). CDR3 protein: CAWSSLGQEAFF. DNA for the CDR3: TGTGCCTGGAGTTCACTGGGACAGGAAGCTTTCTTT.

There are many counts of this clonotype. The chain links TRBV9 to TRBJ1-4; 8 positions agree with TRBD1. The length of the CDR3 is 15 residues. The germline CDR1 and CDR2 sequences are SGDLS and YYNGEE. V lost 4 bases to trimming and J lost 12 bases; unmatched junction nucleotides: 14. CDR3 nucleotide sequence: TGTGCCAGCAGCCCCCGGCCGGGACAGGTGGAAGAACTGTTTTTT. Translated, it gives CASSPRPGQVEELFF.

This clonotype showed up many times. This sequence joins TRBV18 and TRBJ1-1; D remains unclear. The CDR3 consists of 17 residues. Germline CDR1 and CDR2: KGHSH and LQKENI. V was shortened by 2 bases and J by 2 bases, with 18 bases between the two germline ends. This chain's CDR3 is CASSPISVSTVNTEAFF. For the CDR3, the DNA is TGTGCCAGCTCACCAATCTCGGTCAGTACGGTAAACACTGAAGCTTTCTTT.

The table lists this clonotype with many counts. CDR3 nucleotide sequence: TGTGCCAGCAGTACCTGGGGTGCGCGGGAGAACAATGAGCAGTTCTTC. It is translated as CASSTWGARENNEQFF. V usage is TRBV12-3 or TRBV12-4 and J usage is TRBJ2-1, with 7 bases identical to TRBD2. Unmatched junction bases numbered 12, after V lost 5 bases and J lost 5 bases. The CDR3 loop spans 16 amino acids.

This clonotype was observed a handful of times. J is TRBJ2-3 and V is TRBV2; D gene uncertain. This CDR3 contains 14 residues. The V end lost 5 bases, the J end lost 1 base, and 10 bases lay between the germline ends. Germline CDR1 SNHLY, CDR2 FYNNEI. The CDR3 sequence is CASSRIGGTDTQYF. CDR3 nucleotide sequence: TGTGCCAGCAGTAGGATTGGCGGCACAGATACGCAGTATTTT.

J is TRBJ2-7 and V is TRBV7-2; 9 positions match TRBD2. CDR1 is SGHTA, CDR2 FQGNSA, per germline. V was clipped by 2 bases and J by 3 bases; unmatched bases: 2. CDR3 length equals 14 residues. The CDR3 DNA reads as TGTGCCAGCAGCTTATGGCGGGAGGGCTACGAGCAGTACTTC. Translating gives CASSLWREGYEQYF.

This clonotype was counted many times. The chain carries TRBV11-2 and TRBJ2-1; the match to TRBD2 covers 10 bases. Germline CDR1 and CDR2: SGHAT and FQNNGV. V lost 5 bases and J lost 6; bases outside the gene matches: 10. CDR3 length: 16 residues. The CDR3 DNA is TGTGCCAGCAGCACCCCGAGCGGGAGGGCCGGCAATGAGCAGTTCTTC. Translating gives CASSTPSGRAGNEQFF.

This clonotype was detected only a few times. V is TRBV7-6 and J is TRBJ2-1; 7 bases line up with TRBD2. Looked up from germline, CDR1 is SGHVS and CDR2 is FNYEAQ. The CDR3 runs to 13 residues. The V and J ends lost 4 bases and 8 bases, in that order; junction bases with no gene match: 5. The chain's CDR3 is CASSSREGDEQFF. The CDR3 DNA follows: TGTGCCAGCAGCTCCAGGGAGGGTGATGAGCAGTTCTTC. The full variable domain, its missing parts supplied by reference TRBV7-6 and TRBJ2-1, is GAGVSQSPRYKVTKRGQDVALRCDPISGHVSLYWYRQALGQGPEFLTYFNYEAQQDKSGLPNDRFSAERPEGSISTLTIQRTEQRDSAMYRCASSSREGDEQFFGPGTRLTVL.

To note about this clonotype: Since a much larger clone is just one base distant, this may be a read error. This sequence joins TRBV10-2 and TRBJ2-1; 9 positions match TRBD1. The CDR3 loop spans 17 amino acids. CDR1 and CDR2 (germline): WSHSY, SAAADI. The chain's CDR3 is CASSDPWTGEVLNERFF. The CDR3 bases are TGCGCCAGCAGTGACCCCTGGACAGGGGAAGTTTTGAATGAGCGGTTCTTC.

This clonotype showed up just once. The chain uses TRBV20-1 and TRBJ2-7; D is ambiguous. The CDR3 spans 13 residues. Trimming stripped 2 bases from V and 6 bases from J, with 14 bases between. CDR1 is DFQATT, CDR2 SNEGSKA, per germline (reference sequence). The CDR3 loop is CSARWLTPAEQYF. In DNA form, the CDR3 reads TGCAGTGCTAGATGGCTTACCCCGGCCGAGCAGTACTTC.

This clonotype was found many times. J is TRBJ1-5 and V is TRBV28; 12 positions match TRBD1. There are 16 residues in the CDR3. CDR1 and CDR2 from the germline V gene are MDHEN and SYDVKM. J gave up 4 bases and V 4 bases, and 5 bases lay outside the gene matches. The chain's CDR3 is CASSSRGQGANQPQHF. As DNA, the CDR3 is TGTGCCAGCAGTTCCCGGGGACAGGGGGCGAATCAGCCCCAGCATTTT.

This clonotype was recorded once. The CDR3 DNA is TGTGCCAGCAGCCAAGAACCAGGTGATCAGCCCCAGCATTTT. Translating it yields CASSQEPGDQPQHF. The chain recombines TRBV4-2 with TRBJ1-5; D is uncertain. The V and J ends lost 0 bases and 5 bases respectively, with 8 bases between them. This CDR3 is 14 amino acids long. Germline V gene lookup returns CDR1 LGHNA and CDR2 YNFKEQ.

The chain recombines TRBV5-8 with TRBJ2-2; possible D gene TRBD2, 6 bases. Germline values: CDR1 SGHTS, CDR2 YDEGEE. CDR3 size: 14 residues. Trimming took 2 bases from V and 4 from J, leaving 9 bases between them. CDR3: CASSFGSSTGELFF. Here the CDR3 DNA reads TGTGCCAGCAGCTTCGGGAGCTCCACCGGGGAGCTGTTTTTT.

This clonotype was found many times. The CDR3 protein is CATSRDLGEGRNQPQHF. The CDR3 coding sequence is TGTGCCACCAGCAGAGATTTGGGGGAAGGTCGCAATCAGCCCCAGCATTTT. The chain uses TRBV15 and TRBJ1-5; D may be TRBD1 (5 bases). The CDR3 is 17 residues long. V was clipped by 0 bases and J by 2 bases, with 14 bases between them. Germline assignment: CDR1 LNHNV and CDR2 YYDKDF (reference sequence).

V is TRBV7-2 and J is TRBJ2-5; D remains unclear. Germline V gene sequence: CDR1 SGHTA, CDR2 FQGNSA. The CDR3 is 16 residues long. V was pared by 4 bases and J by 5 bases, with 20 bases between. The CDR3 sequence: CASSSLQFPERETQYF. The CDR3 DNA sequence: TGTGCCAGCAGCTCCCTACAATTTCCTGAACGGGAGACCCAGTACTTC.

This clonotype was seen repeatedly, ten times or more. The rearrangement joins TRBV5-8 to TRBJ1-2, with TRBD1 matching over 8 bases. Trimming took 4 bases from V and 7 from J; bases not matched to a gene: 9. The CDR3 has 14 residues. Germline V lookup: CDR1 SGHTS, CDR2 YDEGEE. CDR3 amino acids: CASSPGQGRGGYTF. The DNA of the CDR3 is TGTGCCAGCAGCCCTGGACAGGGAAGGGGTGGCTACACCTTC. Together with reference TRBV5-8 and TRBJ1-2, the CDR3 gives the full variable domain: EAGVTQSPTHLIKTRGQQATLRCSPISGHTSVYWYQQALGLGLQFLLWYDEGEERNRGNFPPRFSGRQFPNYSSELNVNALELEDSALYLCASSPGQGRGGYTFGSGTRLTVV.

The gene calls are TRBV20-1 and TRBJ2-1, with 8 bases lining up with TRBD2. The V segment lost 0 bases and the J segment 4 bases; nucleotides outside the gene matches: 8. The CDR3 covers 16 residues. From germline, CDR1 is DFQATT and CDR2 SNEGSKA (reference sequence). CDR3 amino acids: CSARDGKREWYNEQFF. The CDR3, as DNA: TGCAGTGCTAGAGATGGTAAGCGGGAGTGGTACAATGAGCAGTTCTTC.

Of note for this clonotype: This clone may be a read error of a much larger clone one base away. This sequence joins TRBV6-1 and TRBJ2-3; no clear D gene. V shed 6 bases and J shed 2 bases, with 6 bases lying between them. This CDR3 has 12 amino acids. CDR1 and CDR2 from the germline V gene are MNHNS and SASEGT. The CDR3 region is CASSQHTDTQYF. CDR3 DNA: TGTGCCAGCAGCCAACACACAGATACGCAGTATTTT.

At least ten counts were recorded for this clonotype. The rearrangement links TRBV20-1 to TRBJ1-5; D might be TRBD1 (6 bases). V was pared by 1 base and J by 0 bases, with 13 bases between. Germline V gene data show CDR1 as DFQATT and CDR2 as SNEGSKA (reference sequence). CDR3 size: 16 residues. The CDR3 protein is CSARAGGGYSNQPQHF. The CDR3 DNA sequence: TGCAGTGCTAGAGCCGGAGGGGGTTATAGCAATCAGCCCCAGCATTTT.

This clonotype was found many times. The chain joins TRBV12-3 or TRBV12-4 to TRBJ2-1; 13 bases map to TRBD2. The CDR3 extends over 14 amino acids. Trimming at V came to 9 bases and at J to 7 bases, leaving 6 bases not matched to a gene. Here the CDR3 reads CASRTSGSRNEQFF. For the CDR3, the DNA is TGTGCCAGTAGGACTAGCGGGAGTCGGAATGAGCAGTTCTTC.

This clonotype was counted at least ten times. CDR3 sequence reads: CSARDLETQYF. The CDR3 DNA reads as TGCAGTGCTAGAGATCTGGAGACCCAGTACTTC. The chain joins TRBV20-1 to TRBJ2-5, with unresolved D. V was trimmed by 0 bases and J by 5 bases, leaving 4 bases between them. In germline, CDR1 is DFQATT, CDR2 SNEGSKA (reference sequence). The CDR3 totals 11 residues.

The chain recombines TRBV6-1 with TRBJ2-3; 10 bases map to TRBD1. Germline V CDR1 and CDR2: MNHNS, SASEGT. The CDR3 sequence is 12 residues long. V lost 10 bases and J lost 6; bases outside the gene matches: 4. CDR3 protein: CATGQGTDTQYF. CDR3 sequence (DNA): TGTGCCACGGGACAGGGGACGGATACGCAGTATTTT.